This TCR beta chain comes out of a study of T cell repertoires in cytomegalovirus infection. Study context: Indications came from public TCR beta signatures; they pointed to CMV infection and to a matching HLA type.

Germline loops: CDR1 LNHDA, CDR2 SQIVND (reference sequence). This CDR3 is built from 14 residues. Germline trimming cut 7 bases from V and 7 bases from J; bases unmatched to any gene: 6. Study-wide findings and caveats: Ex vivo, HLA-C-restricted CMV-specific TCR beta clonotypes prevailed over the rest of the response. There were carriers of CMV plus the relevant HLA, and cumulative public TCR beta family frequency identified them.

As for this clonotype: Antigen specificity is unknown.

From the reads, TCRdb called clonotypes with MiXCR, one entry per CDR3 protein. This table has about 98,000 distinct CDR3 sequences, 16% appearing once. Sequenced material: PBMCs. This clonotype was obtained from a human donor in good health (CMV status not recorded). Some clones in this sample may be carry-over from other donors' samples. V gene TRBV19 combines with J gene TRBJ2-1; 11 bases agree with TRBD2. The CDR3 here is CASNPSGGINEQFF. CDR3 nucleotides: TGTGCCAGTAATCCTAGCGGGGGGATAAATGAGCAGTTCTTC.